This T cell receptor (beta chain) is from a study of T-cell memory formation after mild COVID-19. Study context: In these data, TCR clusters were largely donor specific. General study points: Contracting clones from day 15 to 85 had balanced CD4/CD8; later expanders favoured CD4+. In pre-infection memory, a portion of responding clones appeared, which suggested that cross-reactive memory joined.

TCR alpha and TCR beta cDNA libraries with sample barcodes and UMIs came from 5'RACE using constant-segment primers. Each CDR3 protein gets one entry after TCRdb re-called the 5' RACE reads with MiXCR. Counted here are 450,000 or so distinct CDR3 sequences, around 20% occurring once; the ten biggest clones make up 7.5% to 9.5%. There are 15 residues in the CDR3. V trimming: 1 base; J trimming: 6 bases; junction bases outside the gene matches: 7. Germline lookup yields CDR1 SEHNR and CDR2 FQNEAQ (reference sequence). Details on this clonotype: Its antigen is unknown.

This TCR came from an adult woman who had mild COVID-19 (a few samples of this study predate the infection). Cell type and time point are not known. Sequences were obtained from PBMCs or a T cell subset sorted from them (not recorded which). The chain combines TRBV7-9 with TRBJ1-2, with TRBD1 matching over 8 bases. CDR3 bases: TGTGCCAGCAGCTTAGTCGACAGGGGAAGGGATGGCTACACCTTC. It encodes CASSLVDRGRDGYTF.